This TCR beta chain was captured in a study of cytomegalovirus exposure and HLA in healthy donors. General observations from the study: Presence/absence results assume similar sequencing depth per donor, which may not hold.

The trim removed 3 bases at V and 5 bases at J, leaving 14 bases unmatched. The CDR3 is 16 residues long. Germline lookup yields CDR1 GTSNPN and CDR2 SVGIG (reference sequence). PCR used 60 Vbeta primers and 13 Jbeta primers. Profiling relied on immunoSEQ multiplex PCR, and the TCRdb table lists in-frame clones only, not all of them. This sample has about 150,000 clones, with more than 8% found just once. This clone was detected a few times. Its antigen is currently unknown. The clonotype comes from a man aged 50-60 years in good health and CMV-seronegative. This chain joins TRBV30 and TRBJ2-7; 9 bases are shared with TRBD1. The sample comprised PBMCs. The DNA for the CDR3 is TGTGCCTGGAGAACCCCGGGACAGGGCAGGTCACACGAGCAGTACTTC. This translates into CAWRTPGQGRSHEQYF.